One T cell receptor beta chain is described in this entry. Its antigen is unidentified. The data were obtained in a study of cytomegalovirus exposure and HLA in healthy donors. For the study at large: Early release data held 85 million or so unique TCRs from HLA-typed donors.

Whole-study findings and limits: In vitro confirmation showed three CMV-associated chains to be CMV antigen specific. Among CMV-associated TCR beta chains, most appeared HLA-restricted in a later analysis.

The ends were cut back, 5 bases at V and 9 bases at J, with 17 bases in the middle. Per germline, CDR1 MDHEN and CDR2 SYDVKM. This CDR3 spans 14 amino acids. Donors consisted of healthy bone marrow donors. Both 60 Vbeta primers and 13 Jbeta primers went into the PCR. TCRdb's table, derived via immunoSEQ multiplex PCR, lists solely in-frame clones and lacks some. The sample includes about 140,000 clones. The receptor was derived from a male donor in good health and CMV-seronegative. Sequenced input: PBMCs. The chain joins TRBV28 to TRBJ2-1; perhaps TRBD2 as D (6 bases). DNA for the CDR3: TGTGCCAGCAGTCCTTGGGGGGAAGGTGGTGAGCAGTTCTTC. Translation gives CASSPWGEGGEQFF.